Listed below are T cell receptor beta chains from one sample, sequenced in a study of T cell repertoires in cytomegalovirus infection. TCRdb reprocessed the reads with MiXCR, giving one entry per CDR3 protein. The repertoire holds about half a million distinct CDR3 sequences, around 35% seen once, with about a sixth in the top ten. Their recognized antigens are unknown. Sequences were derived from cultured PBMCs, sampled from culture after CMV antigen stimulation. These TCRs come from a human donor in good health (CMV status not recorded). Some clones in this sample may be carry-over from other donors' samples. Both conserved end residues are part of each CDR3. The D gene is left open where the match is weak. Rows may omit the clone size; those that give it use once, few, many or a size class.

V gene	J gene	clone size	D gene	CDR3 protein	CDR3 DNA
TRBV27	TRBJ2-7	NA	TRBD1	CASRTTGVGYEQYF	TGTGCCAGCAGGACTACAGGGGTAGGCTACGAGCAGTACTTC
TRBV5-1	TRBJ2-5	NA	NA	CASSGGLPGTQYF	TGCGCCAGCAGCGGGGGACTCCCCGGGACCCAGTACTTC
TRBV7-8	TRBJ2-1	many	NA	CASSLSPELGNEQFF	TGTGCCAGCAGCTTATCCCCCGAGTTGGGGAATGAGCAGTTCTTC
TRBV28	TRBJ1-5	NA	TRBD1	CASSLYRGHLQPQHF	TGTGCCAGCAGTTTATACAGGGGGCATCTTCAGCCCCAGCATTTT
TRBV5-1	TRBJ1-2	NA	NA	CASRESDYGYTF	TGCGCCAGCAGGGAGAGCGACTATGGCTACACCTTC
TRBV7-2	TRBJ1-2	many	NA	CASSLLGVGYGYTF	TGTGCCAGCAGCTTATTGGGGGTCGGGTATGGCTACACCTTC
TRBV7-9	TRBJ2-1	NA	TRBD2	CASRTLGGTSVSEQFF	TGTGCCAGCAGGACCCTAGGAGGGACTAGCGTCAGTGAGCAGTTCTTC
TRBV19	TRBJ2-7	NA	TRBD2	CASSTSGRGEQYF	TGTGCCAGTAGTACTAGCGGGAGAGGCGAGCAGTACTTC
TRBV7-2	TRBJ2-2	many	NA	CASSLGTLNTGELFF	TGTGCCAGCAGCTTAGGAACTCTTAACACCGGGGAGCTGTTTTTT
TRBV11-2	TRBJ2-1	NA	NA	CASSSSGQIHNEQFF	TGTGCCAGCAGCTCCTCGGGGCAGATCCACAATGAGCAGTTCTTC
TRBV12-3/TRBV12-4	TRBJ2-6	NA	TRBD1	CASSPRQGLANVLTF	TGTGCCAGCAGTCCCCGACAGGGTCTCGCCAACGTCCTGACTTTC
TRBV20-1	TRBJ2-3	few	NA	CSAYGQTTDTQYF	TGCAGTGCCTACGGACAGACAACAGATACGCAGTATTTT
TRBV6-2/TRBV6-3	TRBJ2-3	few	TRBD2	CASSYSRSGSGTDTQYF	TGTGCCAGCAGTTACTCGCGTAGCGGGAGTGGAACAGATACGCAGTATTTT
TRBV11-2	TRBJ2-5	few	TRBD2	CASSFKRSLVRREEETQYF	TGTGCCAGCAGCTTTAAAAGGTCTCTCGTGCGGCGGGAGGAAGAGACCCAGTACTTC
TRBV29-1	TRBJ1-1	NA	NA	CSADRREAFF	TGCAGCGCCGACAGGCGTGAAGCTTTCTTT
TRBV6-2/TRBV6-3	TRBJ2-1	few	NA	CASSYIPGPYLEQFF	TGTGCCAGCAGTTATATTCCGGGACCGTACTTGGAGCAGTTCTTC
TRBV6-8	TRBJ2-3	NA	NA	CASSSAGLEDTQYF	TGTGCCAGCAGTTCCGCAGGGCTGGAGGATACGCAGTATTTT
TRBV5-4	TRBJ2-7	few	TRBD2	CASSSAGGPAYEQYF	TGTGCCAGCAGCTCAGCGGGAGGGCCGGCCTACGAGCAGTACTTC
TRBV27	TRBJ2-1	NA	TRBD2	CASSFLSSGDNEQFF	TGTGCCAGCAGTTTTTTGTCTAGCGGGGACAATGAGCAGTTCTTC
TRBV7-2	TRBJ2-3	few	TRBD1	CASAPRPQGYTQYF	TGTGCCAGCGCTCCTCGCCCACAGGGGTATACGCAGTATTTT
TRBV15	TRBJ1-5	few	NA	CATTGGVSNQPQHF	TGTGCCACCACGGGTGGGGTTAGCAATCAGCCCCAGCATTTT
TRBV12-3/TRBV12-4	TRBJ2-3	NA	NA	CASTPGLSTDTQYF	TGTGCCAGCACCCCGGGACTGAGCACAGATACGCAGTATTTT
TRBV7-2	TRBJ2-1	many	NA	CASSLVFQGNEQFF	TGTGCCAGCAGCTTAGTTTTTCAGGGGAATGAGCAGTTCTTC
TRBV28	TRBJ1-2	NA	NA	CASSFENYGYTF	TGTGCCAGCAGTTTCGAAAACTATGGCTACACCTTC
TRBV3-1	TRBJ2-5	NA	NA	CASSQDGSPSALSEKTQYF	TGTGCCAGCAGCCAAGATGGGTCGCCTAGCGCCTTAAGTGAGAAGACCCAGTACTTC
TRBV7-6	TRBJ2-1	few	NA	CASSSVNSEQFF	TGTGCCAGCAGCTCCGTGAATAGTGAGCAGTTCTTC
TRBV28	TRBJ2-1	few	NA	CASSLSVQTSYNEQFF	TGTGCCAGCAGTTTATCCGTTCAGACCTCCTACAATGAGCAGTTCTTC
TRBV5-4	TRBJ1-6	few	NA	CASSPKSGGPLHF	TGTGCCAGCAGCCCCAAGTCGGGGGGACCCCTCCACTTT
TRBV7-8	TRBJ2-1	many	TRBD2	CASSKLAGVSNEQFF	TGTGCCAGCAGCAAACTAGCGGGAGTATCAAATGAGCAGTTCTTC
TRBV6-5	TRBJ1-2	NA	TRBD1	CASRVTGGANYGYTF	TGTGCCAGCAGGGTGACAGGGGGAGCTAACTATGGCTACACCTTC
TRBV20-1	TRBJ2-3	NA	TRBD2	CSAPGTSYTQYF	TGCAGTGCTCCCGGGACTAGCTATACGCAGTATTTT
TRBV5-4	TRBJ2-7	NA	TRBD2	CASSSRTSVTYEQYF	TGTGCCAGCAGCTCTCGTACTAGCGTGACCTACGAGCAGTACTTC
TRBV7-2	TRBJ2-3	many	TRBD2	CASSLVAGGHRSTDTQYF	TGTGCCAGCAGCTTAGTGGCGGGAGGGCATCGAAGCACAGATACGCAGTATTTT
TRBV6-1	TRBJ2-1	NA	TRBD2	CASSESGLAGRNEQFF	TGTGCCAGCAGTGAATCGGGACTAGCGGGCCGTAATGAGCAGTTCTTC
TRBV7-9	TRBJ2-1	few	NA	CATNGADSSYNEQFF	TGTGCCACCAATGGAGCGGATAGCTCCTACAATGAGCAGTTCTTC
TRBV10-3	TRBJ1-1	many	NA	CAISGGRMNTEAFF	TGTGCCATCAGTGGGGGACGGATGAACACTGAAGCTTTCTTT
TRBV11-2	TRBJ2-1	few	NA	CASSLYLGGSYNEQFF	TGTGCCAGCAGCTTATATCTAGGGGGGAGCTACAATGAGCAGTTCTTC
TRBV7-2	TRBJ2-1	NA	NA	CASSSILRSYNEQFF	TGTGCCAGCAGCTCGATCCTCCGCTCCTACAATGAGCAGTTCTTC
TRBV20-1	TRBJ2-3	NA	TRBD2	CSAPRTRGNTQYF	TGCAGTGCTCCCCGGACGCGGGGGAATACGCAGTATTTT
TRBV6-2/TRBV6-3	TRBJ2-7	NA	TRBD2	CASSWGLAGAGEQYF	TGTGCCAGCAGTTGGGGACTAGCGGGAGCTGGGGAGCAGTACTTC
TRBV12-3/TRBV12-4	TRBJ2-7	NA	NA	CASSPEVGEQYF	TGTGCCAGCAGTCCGGAGGTCGGTGAGCAGTACTTC
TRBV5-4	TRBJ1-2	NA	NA	CASSWGASSNYGYTF	TGTGCCAGCAGCTGGGGGGCCTCCAGTAACTATGGCTACACCTTC
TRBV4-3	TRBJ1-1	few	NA	CASTYSPTLNTEAFF	TGCGCCAGCACCTATTCCCCCACGCTGAACACTGAAGCTTTCTTT
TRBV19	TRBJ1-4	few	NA	CASSITGRATNEKLFF	TGTGCCAGTAGTATTACAGGGAGGGCAACTAATGAAAAACTGTTTTTT
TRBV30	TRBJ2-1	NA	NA	CAWSSDETLKEQFF	TGTGCCTGGAGTTCCGACGAGACCCTCAAGGAGCAGTTCTTC
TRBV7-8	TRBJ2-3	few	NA	CASSLRAWDTQYF	TGTGCCAGCAGCTTAAGGGCCTGGGATACGCAGTATTTT
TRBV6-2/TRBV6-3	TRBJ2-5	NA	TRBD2	CASSRLAGFGGQETQYF	TGTGCCAGCAGTCGGCTAGCGGGATTCGGGGGCCAAGAGACCCAGTACTTC
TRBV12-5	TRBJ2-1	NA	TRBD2	CASGRRISGSYNEQFF	TGTGCTAGTGGTCGCCGTATTAGCGGGAGCTACAATGAGCAGTTCTTC
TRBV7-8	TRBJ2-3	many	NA	CASSFSSGSTDTQYF	TGTGCCAGCAGCTTTTCAAGCGGGAGCACAGATACGCAGTATTTT
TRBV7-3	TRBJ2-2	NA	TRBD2	CASSPAAGVVTGELFF	TGTGCCAGCAGCCCCGCAGCGGGAGTAGTAACCGGGGAGCTGTTTTTT
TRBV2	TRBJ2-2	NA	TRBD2	CASSGGGLAARVTGELFF	TGTGCCAGCAGTGGAGGGGGACTAGCGGCGCGGGTCACCGGGGAGCTGTTTTTT
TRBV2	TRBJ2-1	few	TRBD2	CASRSGTSGYSYNEQFF	TGTGCCAGCAGGAGCGGGACTAGCGGGTACTCCTACAATGAGCAGTTCTTC
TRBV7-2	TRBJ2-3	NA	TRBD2	CASSKREGLDTQYF	TGTGCCAGCAGCAAGCGGGAGGGCCTCGATACGCAGTATTTT
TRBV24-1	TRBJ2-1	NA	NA	CATSEAGRNEQFF	TGTGCCACCAGTGAAGCCGGGCGGAATGAGCAGTTCTTC
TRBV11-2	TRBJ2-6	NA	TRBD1	CASSFRQGASNGANVLTF	TGTGCCAGCAGCTTTAGACAGGGGGCGTCTAATGGGGCCAACGTCCTGACTTTC